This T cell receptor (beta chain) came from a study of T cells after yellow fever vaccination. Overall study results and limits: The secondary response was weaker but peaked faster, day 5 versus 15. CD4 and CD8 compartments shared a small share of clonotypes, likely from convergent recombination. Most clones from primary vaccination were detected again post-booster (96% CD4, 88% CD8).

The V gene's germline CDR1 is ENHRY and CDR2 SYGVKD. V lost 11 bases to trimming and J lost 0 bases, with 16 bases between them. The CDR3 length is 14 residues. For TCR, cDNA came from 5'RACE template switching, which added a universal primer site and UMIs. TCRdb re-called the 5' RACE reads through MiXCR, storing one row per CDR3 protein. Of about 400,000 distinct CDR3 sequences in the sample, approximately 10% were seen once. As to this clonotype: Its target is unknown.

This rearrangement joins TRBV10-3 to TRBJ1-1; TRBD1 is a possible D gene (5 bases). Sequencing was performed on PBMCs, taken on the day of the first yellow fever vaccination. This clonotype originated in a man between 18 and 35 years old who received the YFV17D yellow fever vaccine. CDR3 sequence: CAHRQTIMNTEAFF. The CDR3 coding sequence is TGTGCCCACAGACAGACGATTATGAACACTGAAGCTTTCTTT.